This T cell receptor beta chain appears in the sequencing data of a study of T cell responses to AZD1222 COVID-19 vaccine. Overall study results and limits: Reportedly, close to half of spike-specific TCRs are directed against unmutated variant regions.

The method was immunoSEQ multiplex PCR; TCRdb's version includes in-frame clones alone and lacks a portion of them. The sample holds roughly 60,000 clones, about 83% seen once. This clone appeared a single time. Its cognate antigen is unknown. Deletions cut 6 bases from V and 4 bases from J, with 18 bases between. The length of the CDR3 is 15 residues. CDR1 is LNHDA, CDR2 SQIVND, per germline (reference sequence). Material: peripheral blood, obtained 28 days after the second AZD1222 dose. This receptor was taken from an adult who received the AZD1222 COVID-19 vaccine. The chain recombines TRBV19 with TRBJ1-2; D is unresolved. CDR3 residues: CASRERVDETYGYTF. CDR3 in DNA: TGTGCCAGTAGAGAAAGGGTAGACGAGACCTATGGCTACACCTTC. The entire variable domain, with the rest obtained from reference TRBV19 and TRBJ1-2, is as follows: DGGITQSPKYLFRKEGQNVTLSCEQNLNHDAMYWYRQDPGQGLRLIYYSQIVNDFQKGDIAEGYSVSREKKESFPLTVTSAQKNPTAFYLCASRERVDETYGYTFGSGTRLTVV.